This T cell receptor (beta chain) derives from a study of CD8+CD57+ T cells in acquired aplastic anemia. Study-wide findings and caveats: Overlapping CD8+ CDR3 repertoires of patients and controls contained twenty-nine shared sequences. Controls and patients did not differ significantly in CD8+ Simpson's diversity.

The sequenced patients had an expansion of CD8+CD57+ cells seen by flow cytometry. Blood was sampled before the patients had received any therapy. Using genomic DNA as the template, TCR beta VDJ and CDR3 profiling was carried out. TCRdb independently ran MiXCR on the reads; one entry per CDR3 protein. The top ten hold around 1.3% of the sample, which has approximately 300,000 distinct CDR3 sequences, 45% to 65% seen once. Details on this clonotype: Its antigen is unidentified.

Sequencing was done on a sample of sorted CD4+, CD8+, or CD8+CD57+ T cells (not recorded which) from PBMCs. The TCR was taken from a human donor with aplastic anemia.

Written as DNA, the CDR3 is TGTGCCAGCAGTCCCACAGGGGGTTCAAATCAGCCCCAGCATTTT. This translates into CASSPTGGSNQPQHF. The rearrangement joins TRBV12-3 or TRBV12-4 to TRBJ1-5; 8 bases fit TRBD1. This CDR3 region has 15 residues. The V gene end was trimmed by 5 bases and the J gene end by 4 bases; junction bases not matched to a gene: 7.